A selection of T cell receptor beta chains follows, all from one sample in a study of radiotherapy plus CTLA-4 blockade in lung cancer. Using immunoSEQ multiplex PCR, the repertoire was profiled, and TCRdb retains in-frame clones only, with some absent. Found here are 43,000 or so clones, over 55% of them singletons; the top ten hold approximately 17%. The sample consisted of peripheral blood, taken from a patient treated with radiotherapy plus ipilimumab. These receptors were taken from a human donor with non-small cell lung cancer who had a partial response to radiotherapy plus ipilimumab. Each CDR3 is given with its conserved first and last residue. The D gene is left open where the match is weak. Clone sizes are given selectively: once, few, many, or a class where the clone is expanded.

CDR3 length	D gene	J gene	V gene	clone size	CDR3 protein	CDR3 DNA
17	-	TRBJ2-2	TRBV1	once	CTSSQDRKSGNTGELFF	TGCACCAGCAGCCAAGATCGGAAAAGCGGGAACACCGGGGAGCTGTTTTTT
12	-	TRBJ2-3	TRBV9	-	CASSVEANTQYF	TGTGCCAGCAGCGTAGAAGCGAATACGCAGTATTTT
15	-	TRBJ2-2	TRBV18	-	CASSPTGHLTGELFF	TGTGCCAGCTCACCTACGGGACACCTCACCGGGGAGCTGTTTTTT
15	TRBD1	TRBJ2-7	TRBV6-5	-	CASRAPGQGAYEQYF	TGTGCCAGCAGGGCCCCGGGACAGGGGGCCTACGAGCAGTACTTC
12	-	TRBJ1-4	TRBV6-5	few	CASSPPGGGLFF	TGTGCCAGCAGTCCCCCCGGCGGGGGACTGTTTTTT
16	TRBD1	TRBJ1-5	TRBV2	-	CASSTGTGATNQPQHF	TGTGCCAGCAGTACCGGGACAGGGGCTACAAATCAGCCCCAGCATTTT
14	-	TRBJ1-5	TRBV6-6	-	CASSYGQANQPQHF	TGTGCCAGCAGTTACGGCCAGGCTAATCAGCCCCAGCATTTT
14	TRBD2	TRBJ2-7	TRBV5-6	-	CASTWTSGRYEQYF	TGTGCCAGCACCTGGACTAGCGGGAGATACGAGCAGTACTTC
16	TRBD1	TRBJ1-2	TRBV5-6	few	CASSLNPGQGGGGYTF	TGTGCCAGCAGCTTGAACCCGGGACAGGGAGGAGGTGGCTACACCTTC
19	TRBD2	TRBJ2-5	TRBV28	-	CASSSTPWTSGSFRETQYF	TGTGCCAGCAGTTCAACCCCTTGGACTAGCGGGAGTTTTAGGGAGACCCAGTACTTC
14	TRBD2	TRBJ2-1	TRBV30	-	CAWSVERGLNEQFF	TGTGCCTGGAGTGTGGAGCGGGGCCTCAATGAGCAGTTCTTC